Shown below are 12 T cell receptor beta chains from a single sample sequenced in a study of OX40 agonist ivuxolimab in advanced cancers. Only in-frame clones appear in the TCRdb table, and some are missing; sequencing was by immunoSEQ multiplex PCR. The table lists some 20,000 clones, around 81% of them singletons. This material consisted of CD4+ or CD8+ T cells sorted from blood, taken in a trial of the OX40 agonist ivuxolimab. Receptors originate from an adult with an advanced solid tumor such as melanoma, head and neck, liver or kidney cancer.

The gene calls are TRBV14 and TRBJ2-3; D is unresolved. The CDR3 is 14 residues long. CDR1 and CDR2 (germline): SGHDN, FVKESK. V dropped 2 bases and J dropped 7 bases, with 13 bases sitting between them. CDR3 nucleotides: TGTGCCAGCAGCCAAACAGCAGTCCCGAATACGCAGTATTTT. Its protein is CASSQTAVPNTQYF.

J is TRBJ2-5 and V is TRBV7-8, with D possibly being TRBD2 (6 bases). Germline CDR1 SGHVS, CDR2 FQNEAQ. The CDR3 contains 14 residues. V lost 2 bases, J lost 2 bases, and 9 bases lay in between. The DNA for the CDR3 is TGTGCCAGCAGCTTATCGGAGGGGCAAGAGACCCAGTACTTC. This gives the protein CASSLSEGQETQYF.

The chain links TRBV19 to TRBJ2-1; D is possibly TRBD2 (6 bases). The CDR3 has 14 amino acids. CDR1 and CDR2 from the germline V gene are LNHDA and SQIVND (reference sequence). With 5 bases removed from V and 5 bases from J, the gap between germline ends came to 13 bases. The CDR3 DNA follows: TGTGCCAGTAGTGGGGGACTTCCCCACAATGAGCAGTTCTTC. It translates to CASSGGLPHNEQFF.

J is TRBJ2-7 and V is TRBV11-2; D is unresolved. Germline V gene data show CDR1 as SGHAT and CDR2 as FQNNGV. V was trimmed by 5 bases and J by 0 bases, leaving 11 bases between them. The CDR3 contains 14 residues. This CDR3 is CASSPDRYSYEQYF. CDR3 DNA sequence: TGTGCCAGCAGCCCGGACCGCTACTCCTACGAGCAGTACTTC.

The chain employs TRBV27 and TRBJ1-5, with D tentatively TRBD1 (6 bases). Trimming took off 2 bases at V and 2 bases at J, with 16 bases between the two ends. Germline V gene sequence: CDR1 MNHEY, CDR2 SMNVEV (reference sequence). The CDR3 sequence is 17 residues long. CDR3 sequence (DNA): TGTGCCAGCAGTTTAAGGTACAGGGCGGTCGGCAATCAGCCCCAGCATTTT. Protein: CASSLRYRAVGNQPQHF.

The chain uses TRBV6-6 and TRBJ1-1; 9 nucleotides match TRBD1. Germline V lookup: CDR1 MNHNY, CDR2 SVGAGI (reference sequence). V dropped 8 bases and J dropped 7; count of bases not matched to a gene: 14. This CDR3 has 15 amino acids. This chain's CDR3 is CASASPDRGRGEAFF. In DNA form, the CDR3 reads TGTGCCAGCGCGAGCCCGGACAGGGGAAGGGGTGAAGCTTTCTTT.

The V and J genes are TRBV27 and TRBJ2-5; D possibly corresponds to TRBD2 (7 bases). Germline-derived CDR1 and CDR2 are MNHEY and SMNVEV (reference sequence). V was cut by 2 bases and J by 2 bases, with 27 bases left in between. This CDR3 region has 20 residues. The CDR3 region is CASSLRGWAASGRGQETQYF. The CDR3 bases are TGTGCCAGCAGTTTAAGGGGGTGGGCGGCTAGCGGAAGAGGTCAAGAGACCCAGTACTTC.

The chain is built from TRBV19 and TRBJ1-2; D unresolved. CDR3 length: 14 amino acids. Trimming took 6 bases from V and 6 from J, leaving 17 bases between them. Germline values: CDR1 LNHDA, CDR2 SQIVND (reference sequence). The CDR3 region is CASRRSRAAHGYTF. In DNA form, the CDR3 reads TGTGCCAGTAGACGTTCCCGCGCGGCCCATGGCTACACCTTC. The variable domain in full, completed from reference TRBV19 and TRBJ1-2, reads DGGITQSPKYLFRKEGQNVTLSCEQNLNHDAMYWYRQDPGQGLRLIYYSQIVNDFQKGDIAEGYSVSREKKESFPLTVTSAQKNPTAFYLCASRRSRAAHGYTFGSGTRLTVV.

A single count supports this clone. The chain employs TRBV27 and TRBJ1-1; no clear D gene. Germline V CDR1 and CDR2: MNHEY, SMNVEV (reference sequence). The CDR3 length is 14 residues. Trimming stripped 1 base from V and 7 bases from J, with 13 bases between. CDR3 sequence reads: CASSLLENRGEAFF. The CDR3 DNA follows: TGTGCCAGCAGTTTATTGGAAAACCGGGGTGAAGCTTTCTTT.

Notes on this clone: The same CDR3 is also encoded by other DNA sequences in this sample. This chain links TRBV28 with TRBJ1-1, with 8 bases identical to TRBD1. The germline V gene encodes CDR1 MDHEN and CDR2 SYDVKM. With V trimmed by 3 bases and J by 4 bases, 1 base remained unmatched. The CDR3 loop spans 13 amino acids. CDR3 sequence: CASSLGQATEAFF. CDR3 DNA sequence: TGTGCCAGCAGTTTGGGACAGGCCACTGAAGCTTTCTTT.

Written as DNA, the CDR3 is TGTGCCAGCGCTAGCGTCTACAATGAGCAGTTCTTC. It specifies CASASVYNEQFF. V is TRBV7-8 and J is TRBJ2-1, with a weak D call TRBD2 (6 bases). Trimming shortened V by 8 bases and J by 3 bases, and 8 bases separated the two germline ends. The germline V gene has CDR1 SGHVS and CDR2 FQNEAQ. There are 12 residues in the CDR3.

The CDR3 protein is CASRIQDTEAFF. Here the CDR3 DNA reads TGTGCCAGCAGAATTCAGGACACTGAAGCTTTCTTT. The rearrangement links TRBV28 to TRBJ1-1; D is ambiguous. Deletions cut 6 bases from V and 3 bases from J, with 8 bases between. The CDR3 loop spans 12 amino acids. Germline assignment: CDR1 MDHEN and CDR2 SYDVKM.